Below, 4 T cell receptor beta chains from the same sample are listed, as sequenced in a study of ipilimumab plus nivolumab after autologous stem cell transplantation. Using immunoSEQ multiplex PCR, the repertoire was profiled, and TCRdb retains in-frame clones only, with some absent. This sample has about 10,000 clones, with approximately 80% found just once. Sequencing was performed on PBMCs, taken in a trial of ipilimumab plus nivolumab as post-transplant consolidation. The source is a male donor with diffuse large B-cell lymphoma.

The chain joins TRBV28 to TRBJ1-2; TRBD1 might be the D (5 bases). Trimming stripped 1 base from V and 6 bases from J, with 9 bases between. Germline V gene data show CDR1 as MDHEN and CDR2 as SYDVKM. This CDR3 has 13 amino acids. The CDR3: CASSLSAGHGYTF. The CDR3 DNA is TGTGCCAGCAGTTTATCGGCAGGGCATGGCTACACCTTC.

The chain links TRBV28 to TRBJ1-2; D is uncertain. This CDR3 contains 13 residues. Germline V CDR1 and CDR2: MDHEN, SYDVKM. V lost 6 bases and J 4 bases, leaving 12 bases between the germline ends. The CDR3 spells CASRDPPGYGYTF. CDR3 coding DNA: TGTGCCAGCAGAGACCCGCCCGGCTATGGCTACACCTTC.

The genes are TRBV18 and TRBJ1-5, with 7 nucleotides matching TRBD1. J was trimmed by 3 bases and V by 6 bases; bases with no gene match: 5. CDR1 KGHSH and CDR2 LQKENI come from the germline V gene. The CDR3 length is 14 residues. CDR3 bases: TGTGCCAGCTCCCCGGGGACAGCCAATCAGCCCCAGCATTTT. Translating gives CASSPGTANQPQHF. Supplemented by reference TRBV18 and TRBJ1-5, the full variable domain reads NAGVMQNPRHLVRRRGQEARLRCSPMKGHSHVYWYRQLPEEGLKFMVYLQKENIIDESGMPKERFSAEFPKEGPSILRIQQVVRGDSAAYFCASSPGTANQPQHFGDGTRLSIL.

This clone is classed as medium-sized. V and J are TRBV28 and TRBJ1-4; 7 bases are shared with TRBD1. The CDR3 has 15 amino acids. V lost 6 bases, J lost 6 bases, and 10 bases stayed unmatched. CDR1 is MDHEN, CDR2 SYDVKM, per germline. DNA for the CDR3: TGTGCCAGCAGGAAACCGGGACAGTACTATGAAAAACTGTTTTTT. This codes for CASRKPGQYYEKLFF.